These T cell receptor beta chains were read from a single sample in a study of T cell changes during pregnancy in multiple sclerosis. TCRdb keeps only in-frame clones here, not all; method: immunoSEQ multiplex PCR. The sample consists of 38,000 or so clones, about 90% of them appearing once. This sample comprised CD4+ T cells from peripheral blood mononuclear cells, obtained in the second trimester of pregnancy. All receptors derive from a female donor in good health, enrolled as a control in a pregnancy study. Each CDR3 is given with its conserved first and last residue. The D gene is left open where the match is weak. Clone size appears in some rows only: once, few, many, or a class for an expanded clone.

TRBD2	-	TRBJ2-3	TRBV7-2	TGTGCCAGCAGCCCGCCGGGACTAGCGGGGCGAACAGATACGCAGTATTTT	CASSPPGLAGRTDTQYF
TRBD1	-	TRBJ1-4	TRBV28	TGTGCCAGCAGTACCCCGGGACAGGTCTTATCACTGTTTTTT	CASSTPGQVLSLFF
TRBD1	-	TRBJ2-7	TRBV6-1	TGTGCCAGCAGGAGGGGACAGGGGAACTACGAGCAGTACTTC	CASRRGQGNYEQYF
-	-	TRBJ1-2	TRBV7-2	TGTGCCAGCAGCTTAGGCGGAAATAACTATGGCTACACCTTC	CASSLGGNNYGYTF
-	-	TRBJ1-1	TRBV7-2	TGTGCCAGCAGCTTAGATCGACGGGGGAACACTGAAGCTTTCTTT	CASSLDRRGNTEAFF
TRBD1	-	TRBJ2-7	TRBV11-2	TGTGCCACTCACACAGGGGTCCGCGAGCAGTACTTC	CATHTGVREQYF
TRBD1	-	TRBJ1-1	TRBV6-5	TGTGCCAGCAGTTACAACAGGGGGCCGAACACTGAAGCTTTCTTT	CASSYNRGPNTEAFF
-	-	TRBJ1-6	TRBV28	TGTGCCAGCAGTTCCCCCGTAGGGGGATATTCACCCCTCCACTTT	CASSSPVGGYSPLHF
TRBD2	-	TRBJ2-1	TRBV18	TGTGCCAGCTCACCGGGACTAGAGAGCAATGAGCAGTTCTTC	CASSPGLESNEQFF
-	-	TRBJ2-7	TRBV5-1	TGCGCCAGCAGCTCCCCCGGGACTGGTCGCTTCAAGCAGTACTTC	CASSSPGTGRFKQYF
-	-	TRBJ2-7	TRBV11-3	TGTGCCAGCAGCTTAGGTGACAGTGGGCACTACGAGCAGTACTTC	CASSLGDSGHYEQYF
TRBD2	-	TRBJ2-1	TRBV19	TGTGCCAGTAGTATGAGGACTAGCGGGGGTTACAATGAGCAGTTCTTC	CASSMRTSGGYNEQFF
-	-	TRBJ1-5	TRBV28	TGTGCCAGCAGTTTGGAGCAGCCCCAGCATTTT	CASSLEQPQHF
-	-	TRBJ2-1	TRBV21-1	TGTGCCAGCAGCCGTACCGGGACAGAGACCTACAATGAGCAGTTCTTC	CASSRTGTETYNEQFF
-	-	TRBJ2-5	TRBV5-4	TGTGCCAGCAGCCCCCCGGGGAAACAAGAGACCCAGTACTTC	CASSPPGKQETQYF
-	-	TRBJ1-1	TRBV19	TGTGCCAGTAGTATTACGGGAAGACCCGGAACGGGAGCTTTCTTT	CASSITGRPGTGAFF
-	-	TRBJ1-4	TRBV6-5	TGTGCCAGTGGCCAGCGCGAGAATGAAAAACTGTTTTTT	CASGQRENEKLFF
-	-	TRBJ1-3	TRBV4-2	TGTGCCAGCAGCCAAGAGGGGGGAGGAAACACCATATATTTT	CASSQEGGGNTIYF
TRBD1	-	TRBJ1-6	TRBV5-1	TGCGCCAGCAGCTTGGATCTACCACAGGGGGGGAATTCACCCCTCCACTTT	CASSLDLPQGGNSPLHF
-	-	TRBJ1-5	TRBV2	TGTGCCAGCAGTGGGGACTTAGTCAATCAGCCCCAGCATTTT	CASSGDLVNQPQHF
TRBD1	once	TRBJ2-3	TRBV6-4	TGTGCCAGCAGTGAGAGGGGACAGGGTGGGCAGTATTTT	CASSERGQGGQYF
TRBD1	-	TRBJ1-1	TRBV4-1	TGCGCCAGCAGCCAAGCCGGGACAGGGGCCTTGAACACTGAAGCTTTCTTT	CASSQAGTGALNTEAFF
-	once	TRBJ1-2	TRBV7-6	TGTGCCAGCAGTTCAGGGGCCTATGGCTACACCTTC	CASSSGAYGYTF
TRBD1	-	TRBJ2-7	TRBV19	TGTGCCAGTAGTATCCCCCGACAGGGGGCCTACGAGCAGTACTTC	CASSIPRQGAYEQYF
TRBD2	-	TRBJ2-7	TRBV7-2	TGTGCCAGCAGCTTAGGGGGCGGGGGCTACGAGCAGTACTTC	CASSLGGGGYEQYF
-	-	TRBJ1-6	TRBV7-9	TGTGCCAGCAGCTATGTAATAGAGGCCCTCCACTTT	CASSYVIEALHF
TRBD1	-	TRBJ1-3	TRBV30	TGTGCCTGGAACAGGGGTTTGGGTGGAAACACCATATATTTT	CAWNRGLGGNTIYF
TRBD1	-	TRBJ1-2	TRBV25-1	TGTGCCAGCAGTGAGGACAGGGGGCATAACTATGGCTACACCTTC	CASSEDRGHNYGYTF
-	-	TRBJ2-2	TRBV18	TGTGCCAGCTCACCACCGGGGGCCGGGGCCGGGGAGCTGTTTTTT	CASSPPGAGAGELFF
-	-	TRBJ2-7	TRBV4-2	TGTGCCAGCAGCCAAGACGGGGGTTCGCGAAACGAGCAGTACTTC	CASSQDGGSRNEQYF
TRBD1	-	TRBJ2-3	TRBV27	TGTGCCAGCAGTTGGGGGACAGAGGCAGATACGCAGTATTTT	CASSWGTEADTQYF
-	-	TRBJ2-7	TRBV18	TGTGCCAGCTCACTCTCGACACATTTCTACGAGCAGTACTTC	CASSLSTHFYEQYF
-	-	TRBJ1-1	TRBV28	TGTGCCAGCAGTTTTGGCGGGGGATCCACTGAAGCTTTCTTT	CASSFGGGSTEAFF
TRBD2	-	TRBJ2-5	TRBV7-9	TGTGCCAGCAGCTTAGGGCTAGCGGGGGGACAGGAGACCCAGTACTTC	CASSLGLAGGQETQYF
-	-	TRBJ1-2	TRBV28	TGTGCCAGCAGCCTCCTCTATGGCTACACCTTC	CASSLLYGYTF
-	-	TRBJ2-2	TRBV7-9	TGTGCCAGCAGCTTACGGTTGGCCGGGGAGCTGTTTTTT	CASSLRLAGELFF
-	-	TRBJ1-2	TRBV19	TGTGCCAGTAGTATTGGTGGGGGCCTCCTCTATGGCTACACCTTC	CASSIGGGLLYGYTF
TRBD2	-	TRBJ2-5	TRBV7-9	TGTGCCAGCAGATCTAGCGGGGGGGCCGGGGAGACCCAGTACTTC	CASRSSGGAGETQYF
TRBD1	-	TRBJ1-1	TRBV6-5	TGTGCCAGCAACAGGGGACTGAACACTGAAGCTTTCTTT	CASNRGLNTEAFF
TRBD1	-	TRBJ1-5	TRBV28	TGTGCCAGCAGTTTTACAGGGGCGCGCAATCAGCCCCAGCATTTT	CASSFTGARNQPQHF
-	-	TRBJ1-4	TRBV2	TGTGCCAGCAGTGTGGGAGGTAGGACAAACGAAAAACTGTTTTTT	CASSVGGRTNEKLFF
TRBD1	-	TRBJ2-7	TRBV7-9	TGTGCCAGCAGCCCACCGCCGGACAGGTCCTACGAGCAGTACTTC	CASSPPPDRSYEQYF
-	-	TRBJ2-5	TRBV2	TGTGCCAGCAGTCCCGAGGAGACCCAGTACTTC	CASSPEETQYF
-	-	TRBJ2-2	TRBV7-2	TGTGCCAGCAGCTCTAGACAGGAGAGCACCGGGGAGCTGTTTTTT	CASSSRQESTGELFF
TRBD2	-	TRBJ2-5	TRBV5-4	TGTGCCAGCAGCTTGTCCGGGGGGGGTATGGAGACCCAGTACTTC	CASSLSGGGMETQYF
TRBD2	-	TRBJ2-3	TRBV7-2	TGTGCCAGCAGCGCCTCGAGGGAGGGTACGCAGTATTTT	CASSASREGTQYF
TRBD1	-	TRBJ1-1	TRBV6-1	TGTGCCAGCAATGGACAGGGGAGAATGAACACTGAAGCTTTCTTT	CASNGQGRMNTEAFF
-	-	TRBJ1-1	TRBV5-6	TGTGCCAGCCTCCTAGGCAGTGGGGGGACCGCTTTCTTT	CASLLGSGGTAFF
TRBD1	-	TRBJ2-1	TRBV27	TGTGCCAGCAGTTCGAAGACAGGGGCCTCAGGTGAGCAGTTCTTC	CASSSKTGASGEQFF
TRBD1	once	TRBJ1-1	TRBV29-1	TGCAGCGTTGCGGAGGGGACAGGAGGAACTGAAGCTTTCTTT	CSVAEGTGGTEAFF
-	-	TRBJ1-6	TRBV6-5	TGTGCCAGCAGTTCGGGAATGCCTTATAATTCACCCCTCCACTTT	CASSSGMPYNSPLHF
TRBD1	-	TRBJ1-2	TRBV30	TGTGCCTGGAGTGTACAGGGGAGGTATGGCTACACCTTC	CAWSVQGRYGYTF
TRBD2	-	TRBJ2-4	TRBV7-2	TGTGCCATCCAAACGCCGGGGGGGTTAGCCAAAAACATTCAGTACTTC	CAIQTPGGLAKNIQYF
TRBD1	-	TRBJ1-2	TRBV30	TGTGCCTGGAGTGTGGACAGGGCTGGCTACACCTTC	CAWSVDRAGYTF